The 22 T cell receptor beta chains listed next were all sequenced from one sample in a study of tumor-infiltrating lymphocytes in primary liver carcinoma. Co-extraction yielded RNA and DNA from approximately 20-30 mg of unsorted bulk tissue. Production of TCR beta cDNA used roughly 480 ng total RNA together with a constant-region primer. It was through three nested multiplex PCR rounds of slightly modified ARM-PCR that TCR beta libraries arose. Amplification in the first two PCR rounds was performed using TRBV1-TRBV30 forward primers and a C-beta reverse primer for 9 to 11 cycles each. TCRdb independently ran MiXCR on the multiplex PCR reads; one entry per CDR3 protein. The sample gives 20,000 to 25,000 distinct CDR3 sequences, about 65% of which show up once; 35% to 45% is in the top ten. The specimen sequenced was liver tumor tissue from sampling region 1. The subset: tumor region T1, superior pole. Receptors originate from a man aged 40-50 years with primary liver carcinoma and hepatitis B virus infection.

On this clonotype: Compared with germline, one end of the junction differs, possibly owing to a read error. The rearrangement uses TRBV10-1 and TRBJ2-5; 7 nucleotides line up with TRBD2. Germline values: CDR1 WNHNN, CDR2 SYGVQD (reference sequence). The CDR3 totals 14 residues. The CDR3 DNA follows: TGCGTCAGCAGTCATACTAGGGCGGGAGAGACCCACTACTTC. Its translation is CVSSHTRAGETHYF.

Concerning this clonotype itself: Germline is not matched at one junction end, which may reflect a read error. The chain joins TRBV11-2 to TRBJ2-3, with D maybe TRBD2 (5 bases). Per the germline V gene, CDR1 is SGHAT and CDR2 is FQNNGV. This CDR3 is built from 15 residues. CDR3 amino acids: CTSSLYVGSPYTQYF. CDR3 nucleotides: TGTACCAGCAGCTTGTACGTTGGGAGTCCATATACACAGTATTTT.

The genes are TRBV20-1 and TRBJ2-7; D not certain. The length of the CDR3 is 11 residues. The V end lost 7 bases, the J end lost 11 bases, and 18 bases lay between the germline ends. CDR1 is DFQATT, CDR2 SNEGSKA, per germline (reference sequence). This CDR3 reads CSVRDLDKEYF. The CDR3 nucleotides read TGCAGTGTCAGAGATTTAGACAAGGAGTACTTC.

This clonotype was observed a few times. V gene TRBV7-9 combines with J gene TRBJ2-7, with D maybe TRBD1 (6 bases). Trimming left V 7 bases short and J 6 bases short, with 13 bases between. Germline CDR1 is SEHNR and CDR2 is FQNEAQ (reference sequence). The CDR3 runs to 12 residues. CDR3 sequence (DNA): TGTGCCAGCATCTTGCGAGGGGGCGAGCAGTACTTC. This codes for CASILRGGEQYF.

On this clonotype: No conserved phenylalanine or tryptophan is present at the end of the CDR3, so a read error is the likely explanation. The J gene is TRBJ1-2, the V gene TRBV12-3 or TRBV12-4; 11 bases fit TRBD1. This CDR3 is built from 15 residues. The J segment lost 9 bases and the V segment lost 3 bases, leaving 9 bases of the junction unmatched. The CDR3 here is CASSLGTGGRYSYTL. CDR3 DNA: TGTGCCAGCAGTTTGGGGACAGGGGGAAGGTATAGCTACACCCTC.

This clonotype was counted many times. This chain uses TRBV19 with TRBJ1-2, with D possibly TRBD1 on 5 matching bases. Trimming shortened V by 5 bases and J by 2 bases, and 18 bases separated the two germline ends. Germline V gives CDR1 LNHDA, CDR2 SQIVND (reference sequence). This CDR3 contains 16 residues. DNA for the CDR3: TGTGCCAGTAGTCCCGAGGGGCGGGTCGGCAACTATGGCTACACCTTC. Translating gives CASSPEGRVGNYGYTF.

In the case of this clonotype: Here the CDR3 omits its conserved ending phenylalanine or tryptophan, so a read error is the likely source. V gene TRBV11-2 combines with J gene TRBJ2-1, with 7 bases fitting TRBD1. CDR1 is SGHAT, CDR2 FQNNGV, per germline. This CDR3 contains 13 residues. The CDR3: CVSSADRNNEQFY. DNA of the CDR3: TGTGTCAGCAGCGCGGACAGGAACAATGAGCAGTTCTAC.

This clonotype is categorized as medium-sized. The chain employs TRBV4-2 and TRBJ2-1; D unclear. V gave up 4 bases and J gave up 5 bases, with 12 bases separating them. The germline CDR1 and CDR2 sequences are LGHNA and YNFKEQ. The CDR3 is 14 residues long. The CDR3 loop is CASSLGHSDNEQFF. The CDR3 DNA reads TGTGCCAGCAGCCTAGGGCACAGCGACAATGAGCAGTTCTTC.

This clonotype was seen once. The genes are TRBV11-2 and TRBJ2-5; possible D gene TRBD2, 6 bases. Germline V gives CDR1 SGHAT, CDR2 FQNNGV. V was clipped by 9 bases and J by 3 bases, with 23 bases between them. CDR3 length: 16 amino acids. This CDR3 is CARSQTHGGGKETQYF. CDR3 coding DNA: TGTGCCAGAAGCCAGACTCATGGTGGGGGGAAAGAGACCCAGTACTTC.

With regard to this clonotype: One end of the junction does not line up with germline, which may come from a read error. The V gene is TRBV29-1, the J gene TRBJ1-2; a weak D match, TRBD1 (5 bases). Germline V CDR1 and CDR2: SQVTM, ANQGSEA. The CDR3 covers 12 residues. The CDR3 nucleotides read TGTAGCATTTATATGACAGAATATGGCTACACCTTC. It is translated as CSIYMTEYGYTF.

This clonotype was seen ten or more times. CDR3 coding DNA: TGTGCCAGCAGAGGTAGCTCTGGGGCCAACGTCCTGACTTTC. Translation gives CASRGSSGANVLTF. V is TRBV6-5 and J is TRBJ2-6, with no clear D. V was trimmed by 6 bases and J by 0 bases, leaving 6 bases between them. CDR1 is MNHEY and CDR2 is SVGAGI in the germline V gene. This CDR3 comprises 14 residues.

The sample holds many counts of this clonotype. V is TRBV5-1 and J is TRBJ2-7; either TRBD1 or TRBD2 may fit D (7 bases each). Trimming stripped 4 bases from V and 6 bases from J, with 14 bases between. The CDR3 is 13 residues long. CDR1 and CDR2 (germline): SGHRS, YFSETQ. The CDR3 here is CASSTTGEGEQYF. The CDR3 DNA follows: TGCGCCAGCAGCACCACAGGGGAGGGCGAGCAGTACTTC.

As regards this clonotype: This may arise from a read error, as a much more abundant clone is one base away. The chain couples TRBV11-2 to TRBJ1-1, with D uncertain. The V gene's germline CDR1 is SGHAT and CDR2 FQNNGV. The CDR3 length is 13 residues. The V and J ends lost 0 bases and 8 bases respectively, with 10 bases between them. CDR3: CASSLESWTEAFF. The CDR3 region has the DNA TGTGCCAGCAGCTTAGAATCATGGACCGAAGCTTTCTTT.

The chain uses TRBV4-1 and TRBJ1-2; TRBD1 aligns across 8 bases. The CDR3 is made up of 14 amino acids. The V gene's germline CDR1 is MGHRA and CDR2 YSYEKL. The CDR3 DNA is TGCGCAACCAGCCAAGGGGACAGGAATTATGGCTACACCTTC. This codes for CATSQGDRNYGYTF.

This clonotype was found a few times. The chain combines TRBV28 with TRBJ2-7; D is uncertain. From germline, CDR1 is MDHEN and CDR2 SYDVKM. The CDR3 spans 15 residues. Trimming removed 5 bases at V and 3 bases at J, with 17 bases between. CDR3 residues: CASSPTYALLYEQYF. Written as DNA, the CDR3 is TGTGCCAGCAGTCCGACCTACGCCTTGCTCTACGAGCAGTACTTC.

This clonotype was seen once. At one boundary the junction diverges from the germline segment, which might be a read error. This chain connects TRBV5-6 to TRBJ2-2, with 10 bases fitting TRBD2. In germline, CDR1 is SGHDT, CDR2 YYEEEE. The CDR3 has 18 residues. The CDR3 coding sequence is TGTACCGGCAGCAAGGGGGGTCAACTAGCGGGGTTGACCGGGGAGTTGTTTTTT. Translated, it gives CTGSKGGQLAGLTGELFF.

Note on this clonotype: This may stem from a read error, because a much larger clone lies one nucleotide away. The CDR3 does not end in the conserved phenylalanine or tryptophan, so this is likely a read error. The DNA is left out, because the CDR3 cannot be placed on it with certainty; the CDR3 is given as TCRdb lists it. The chain is built from TRBV5-6 and TRBJ2-7. The CDR3 sequence runs 13 residues, both termini included. Germline V gives CDR1 SGHDT, CDR2 YYEEEE. CDR3 sequence reads: CASSQEGNYEQCL.

Points on this clonotype: This CDR3 fails to terminate in the conserved phenylalanine or tryptophan, so it likely reflects a read error. The J gene is TRBJ2-4, the V gene TRBV12-3 or TRBV12-4, with D maybe TRBD1 (5 bases). Trimming shortened V by 2 bases and J by 9 bases, and 26 bases separated the two germline ends. The CDR3 length is 18 residues. The CDR3 protein is CASSLWGGADIAETIQYI. The CDR3 DNA is TGTGCCAGCAGTTTATGGGGTGGGGCGGACATAGCCGAAACCATTCAGTACATC.

With respect to this clonotype: At one end the junction does not follow the germline gene, possibly because of a read error. This chain uses TRBV4-2 with TRBJ1-1; D might be TRBD1 (5 bases). There are 17 residues in the CDR3. Germline values: CDR1 LGHNA, CDR2 YNFKEQ. In DNA, the CDR3 is TGTGCCTGCAGCCAAGAATACGGGCAGGGTTTTTGGACTGAAGCTTTCTTT. Translation: CACSQEYGQGFWTEAFF.

V and J are TRBV11-2 and TRBJ2-5, with 8 bases aligning to TRBD2. The CDR3 is 16 residues long. V lost 5 bases to trimming and J lost 14 bases; unmatched junction nucleotides: 22. Looked up from germline, CDR1 is SGHAT and CDR2 is FQNNGV. CDR3 residues: CASSRTPGGGKETQYF. The CDR3 DNA sequence: TGTGCCAGCAGCCGAACACCTGGCGGGGGGAAAGAGACGCAATACTTC.

This clonotype was seen ten or more times. The V and J genes are TRBV10-3 and TRBJ2-5; D ambiguous. The CDR3 consists of 11 residues. Trimming cost V 7 bases and J 7 bases, with 10 bases left between them. Germline CDR1 reads ENHRY; CDR2 reads SYGVKD. CDR3 DNA sequence: TGTGCCATCAAAGGAGTAGGGACCCAGTACTTC. Amino acids: CAIKGVGTQYF.

This clonotype was detected ten times or more. The chain couples TRBV5-1 to TRBJ2-3; no clear D. The CDR3 contains 14 residues. The V and J ends lost 4 bases and 4 bases respectively, with 13 bases between them. The germline CDR1 and CDR2 sequences are SGHRS and YFSETQ. The CDR3 DNA sequence: TGCGCCAGCAGCCAGACACCCTCACCAGATACGCAGTATTTT. The encoded protein is CASSQTPSPDTQYF.